The 26 T cell receptor beta chains below were found in one sample sequenced in a study of T cell responses to AZD1222 COVID-19 vaccine. Method: immunoSEQ multiplex PCR; TCRdb's copy keeps in-frame clones and lacks some. This sample carries 130,000 to 150,000 clones, approximately 90% of them seen once, and the ten largest clones take more than 3%. The sequencing used peripheral blood, collected on day 0 of MenACWY control vaccination. The receptor set was obtained from an adult in good health.

J is TRBJ1-3 and V is TRBV5-6; D gene unclear. V lost 1 base, J lost 7 bases, and 9 bases lay in between. Looked up from germline, CDR1 is SGHDT and CDR2 is YYEEEE. The CDR3 loop spans 13 amino acids. CDR3 in DNA: TGTGCCAGCAGCTTGCAAGGCTACAACACCATATATTTT. It translates to CASSLQGYNTIYF.

The gene calls are TRBV6-2 or TRBV6-3 and TRBJ2-1, with D hard to call. Germline CDR1 and CDR2: MNHEY and SVGEGT. This CDR3 is 15 amino acids long. Trimming removed 5 bases at V and 5 bases at J, with 16 bases between. CDR3 DNA sequence: TGTGCCAGCAGTCCCCTTAAAGACACTAACAATGAGCAGTTCTTC. It codes for CASSPLKDTNNEQFF.

The chain links TRBV28 to TRBJ1-1, with D hard to call. V lost 5 bases and J 1 base, leaving 8 bases between the germline ends. The CDR3 runs to 13 residues. CDR1 and CDR2 (germline): MDHEN, SYDVKM. This CDR3 reads CASSPPSNTEAFF. The CDR3 coding sequence is TGTGCCAGCAGTCCGCCTTCGAACACTGAAGCTTTCTTT.

The rearrangement uses TRBV3-1 (or the pseudogene TRBV3-2) and TRBJ1-6; D not resolved. The CDR3 is 11 residues long. Trimming shortened V by 3 bases and J by 10 bases, and 4 bases separated the two germline ends. Germline lookup yields CDR1 LGHDT and CDR2 YNNKEL (reference sequence). CDR3 nucleotides: TGTGCCAGCAGCCAGGGGTCACCCCTCCACTTT. As protein: CASSQGSPLHF.

The chain employs TRBV5-1 and TRBJ2-7; D not certain. Germline V CDR1 and CDR2: SGHRS, YFSETQ. The CDR3 is 11 residues long. V was clipped by 3 bases and J by 3 bases, with 4 bases between them. The CDR3 sequence: CASSSSYEQYF. CDR3 nucleotide sequence: TGCGCCAGCAGCTCGAGCTACGAGCAGTACTTC.

The V and J genes are TRBV7-2 and TRBJ1-2, with D perhaps matching TRBD1 (5 bases). Germline assignment: CDR1 SGHTA and CDR2 FQGNSA. CDR3 size: 12 residues. Trimming pared 5 bases from V and 7 bases from J, leaving 11 bases between. As DNA, the CDR3 is TGTGCCAGCAGCCAAGACAGCCGTGGCTACACCTTC. Encoded protein: CASSQDSRGYTF.

The chain recombines TRBV6-5 with TRBJ2-7; possibly TRBD2 for D (6 bases). Germline lookup yields CDR1 MNHEY and CDR2 SVGAGI. There are 14 residues in the CDR3. The V and J ends lost 6 bases and 5 bases respectively, with 17 bases between them. CDR3 in amino acids: CASRLMGGVDEQYF. CDR3 nucleotides: TGTGCCAGCAGGTTAATGGGGGGTGTCGACGAGCAGTACTTC.

This clone was seen only a few times. The sample carries other DNA sequences with the same CDR3. The rearrangement uses TRBV7-2 and TRBJ1-1; TRBD1 is a possible D gene (6 bases). Germline lookup yields CDR1 SGHTA and CDR2 FQGNSA. The CDR3 covers 15 residues. The V and J ends lost 3 bases and 1 base respectively, with 12 bases between them. The CDR3 sequence is CASSFSGTSNTEAFF. The CDR3 DNA reads as TGTGCCAGCAGCTTTTCCGGGACATCGAACACTGAAGCTTTCTTT.

V usage is TRBV19 and J usage is TRBJ1-2; D is perhaps TRBD1 (5 bases). V was shortened by 7 bases and J by 8 bases, with 23 bases between the two germline ends. The CDR3 consists of 15 residues. Germline V gives CDR1 LNHDA, CDR2 SQIVND (reference sequence). CDR3 loop: CASIPSGTTGGGYTF. CDR3 DNA: TGTGCCAGTATCCCGTCCGGGACGACGGGAGGCGGCTACACCTTC.

The genes are TRBV7-2 and TRBJ2-7; D is perhaps TRBD2 (6 bases). This CDR3 comprises 15 residues. V dropped 2 bases and J dropped 3 bases, with 14 bases sitting between them. Germline values: CDR1 SGHTA, CDR2 FQGNSA. For the CDR3, the DNA is TGTGCCAGCAGCTTATCATGGGACTTAGGCTACGAGCAGTACTTC. This translates into CASSLSWDLGYEQYF.

The table lists this clone with a count of one. The CDR3 protein is CAWQTGISGNTIYF. CDR3 DNA: TGTGCCTGGCAAACGGGGATCTCTGGAAACACCATATATTTT. The chain uses TRBV30 and TRBJ1-3; no firm D call. Germline V gives CDR1 GTSNPN, CDR2 SVGIG (reference sequence). Trimming removed 5 bases from V and 0 bases from J, with 11 bases in between. This CDR3 is 14 amino acids long.

V and J are TRBV2 and TRBJ1-3; no definite D call. V was trimmed by 7 bases and J by 2 bases, leaving 9 bases between them. Germline CDR1 is SNHLY and CDR2 is FYNNEI. CDR3 length: 13 residues. CDR3 nucleotide sequence: TGTGCCAGCAAGGTTTTCCCTGGAAACACCATATATTTT. Its protein product is CASKVFPGNTIYF.

V and J are TRBV19 and TRBJ1-1, with D unclear. Germline V CDR1 and CDR2: LNHDA, SQIVND (reference sequence). V was pared by 8 bases and J by 1 base, with 11 bases between. This CDR3 has 13 amino acids. The CDR3: CASVEWGNTEAFF. In DNA, the CDR3 is TGTGCCAGTGTTGAATGGGGGAACACTGAAGCTTTCTTT.

Concerning this clone itself: Compared with germline, one end of the junction differs, possibly owing to a read error. The V and J genes are TRBV4-3 and TRBJ1-4; D gene unclear. CDR3 length: 12 residues. Germline CDR1 is LGHNA and CDR2 is YSLEER. This CDR3 is CASGQLNEKLFF. The CDR3 bases are TGCGCCAGCGGCCAATTAAATGAAAAACTGTTTTTT.

The chain is built from TRBV19 and TRBJ1-5, with a weak D call TRBD1 (5 bases). This CDR3 spans 15 amino acids. In germline, CDR1 is LNHDA, CDR2 SQIVND (reference sequence). The V end lost 3 bases, the J end lost 5 bases, and 14 bases lay between the germline ends. The CDR3 DNA reads TGTGCCAGTAGTATTAGGGCAGGGAGATATCAGCCCCAGCATTTT. This sequence encodes CASSIRAGRYQPQHF.

The gene calls are TRBV19 and TRBJ1-1; 7 nucleotides match TRBD1. Germline loops: CDR1 LNHDA, CDR2 SQIVND (reference sequence). This CDR3 region has 15 residues. With V trimmed by 10 bases and J by 1 base, 12 bases remained unmatched. DNA for the CDR3: TGTGCCACCTATTCATACGGGACAGAGAACACTGAAGCTTTCTTT. Protein: CATYSYGTENTEAFF.

The chain uses TRBV29-1 and TRBJ2-5; perhaps TRBD2 as D (7 bases). V dropped 4 bases and J dropped 4 bases, with 13 bases sitting between them. Germline V CDR1 and CDR2: SQVTM, ANQGSEA. The CDR3 has 13 amino acids. The DNA of the CDR3 is TGCAGCGTTGTTGTGGGGGGGCGAGAGACCCAGTACTTC. Encoded protein: CSVVVGGRETQYF.

The chain carries TRBV4-3 and TRBJ1-5; unclear D gene. V lost 3 bases and J lost 5, with 14 bases in between. Germline CDR1 LGHNA, CDR2 YSLEER. This CDR3 has 15 amino acids. This CDR3 reads CASSQGNEGHQPQHF. The CDR3 region has the DNA TGCGCCAGCAGCCAGGGTAATGAAGGTCATCAGCCCCAGCATTTT.

This sequence joins TRBV7-9 and TRBJ2-1; tentative D call: TRBD1 (6 bases). There are 16 residues in the CDR3. Germline assignment: CDR1 SEHNR and CDR2 FQNEAQ (reference sequence). V lost 5 bases, J lost 4 bases, and 18 bases lay in between. CDR3 nucleotides: TGTGCCAGCAGCCAGACAGGCTCTAATCGTTACAATGAGCAGTTCTTC. It codes for CASSQTGSNRYNEQFF.

The chain links TRBV4-1 to TRBJ2-1; possible D gene TRBD2, 6 bases. Germline V gives CDR1 MGHRA, CDR2 YSYEKL. V dropped 1 base and J dropped 6 bases, with 13 bases sitting between them. There are 15 residues in the CDR3. The CDR3 DNA reads TGCGCCAGCAGCCAAGTGGGGGGAGAGGGCAATGAGCAGTTCTTC. Amino acids: CASSQVGGEGNEQFF.

CDR3 nucleotides: TGTGCCAGCAGCCTGGGCCCTGGGTCACCCCTCCACTTT. It yields the protein CASSLGPGSPLHF. The chain uses TRBV5-5 and TRBJ1-6; D unclear. Germline V gene lookup returns CDR1 SGHKS and CDR2 YYEKEE (reference sequence). There are 13 residues in the CDR3. With 4 bases removed from V and 10 bases from J, the gap between germline ends came to 12 bases.

This rearrangement joins TRBV19 to TRBJ1-5, with D uncertain. Trimming removed 1 base from V and 8 bases from J, with 9 bases in between. Germline V CDR1 and CDR2: LNHDA, SQIVND (reference sequence). The CDR3 contains 13 residues. CDR3 in amino acids: CASSIASLKPQHF. CDR3 in DNA: TGTGCCAGTAGTATAGCGAGCTTAAAGCCCCAGCATTTT.

V gene TRBV9 combines with J gene TRBJ2-7; maybe TRBD1 (6 bases). From germline, CDR1 is SGDLS and CDR2 YYNGEE. The ends were cut back, 0 bases at V and 2 bases at J, with 12 bases in the middle. The CDR3 spans 15 residues. The CDR3 sequence is CASSVAAGVAYEQYF. The DNA for the CDR3 is TGTGCCAGCAGCGTAGCAGCAGGGGTCGCCTACGAGCAGTACTTC.

The count of this clone is one. The rearrangement joins TRBV10-3 to TRBJ2-7, with D possibly called TRBD1 or TRBD2 (5 bases each). The germline V gene encodes CDR1 ENHRY and CDR2 SYGVKD. The V and J ends lost 6 bases and 3 bases respectively, with 21 bases between them. This CDR3 comprises 16 residues. CDR3 DNA: TGTGCCATCAGCCCGAGCTTGGGGGAGTCGTTCTACGAGCAGTACTTC. It translates to CAISPSLGESFYEQYF.

The chain carries TRBV30 and TRBJ1-2; D is ambiguous. V gave up 5 bases and J gave up 2 bases, with 6 bases separating them. The CDR3 sequence is 11 residues long. Germline V gives CDR1 GTSNPN, CDR2 SVGIG (reference sequence). CDR3 in DNA: TGTGCCTGGTCAAGAAACTATGGCTACACCTTC. It encodes CAWSRNYGYTF.

As to this clone: The same CDR3 can be traced to other DNA sequences in this sample. This rearrangement joins TRBV30 to TRBJ1-5; the D is unclear. This CDR3 region has 13 residues. Germline CDR1 GTSNPN, CDR2 SVGIG (reference sequence). V dropped 0 bases and J dropped 2 bases, with 5 bases sitting between them. The chain's CDR3 is CAWSVQGNQPQHF. The DNA for the CDR3 is TGTGCCTGGAGTGTGCAGGGCAATCAGCCCCAGCATTTT.